This T cell receptor beta chain comes out of a study of chemoradiotherapy in HPV16-positive cancers. Here immunoSEQ multiplex PCR was the method, and the copy in TCRdb shows in-frame clones only, minus some. The sample includes 10,000 to 11,000 clones, about 68% of them seen just once. The germline V and J ends were trimmed by 2 bases and 4 bases, with 7 bases remaining between them. The CDR3 loop spans 14 amino acids. The germline V gene has CDR1 SGHDT and CDR2 YYEEEE. Sampling was performed from a patient who underwent chemoradiotherapy. This receptor was taken from a human donor with HPV-associated anogenital cancer. V and J are TRBV5-6 and TRBJ1-6, with D perhaps matching TRBD1 (6 bases). The CDR3 DNA reads TGTGCCAGCAGCTTCGGACAGTATAATTCACCCCTCCACTTT. Translated: CASSFGQYNSPLHF.